These 8 T cell receptor beta chains share one sample of origin, sequenced in a study of vaccination effects on CD4 cells after COVID-19. These TCRs are of unknown antigen specificity. Data came from immunoSEQ multiplex PCR; TCRdb stores just in-frame clones and leaves some out. The sample lists roughly 41,000 clones, about 70% occurring once. Cells that had been cultured for roughly 9 days were the source of isolated CD4+ T cells. Vaccination of participants consisted of two doses of either the BNT162b2 or mRNA-1273 vaccine. This specimen was CD4+ T cells from PBMCs cultured without peptide, taken after COVID-19 vaccination. All receptors come from a human donor who received a COVID-19 vaccine.

The chain combines TRBV6-5 with TRBJ1-2, with TRBD1 as a possible D gene (5 bases). The CDR3 is 15 amino acids. Germline V gene lookup returns CDR1 MNHEY and CDR2 SVGAGI. V was cut by 6 bases and J by 4 bases, with 18 bases left in between. DNA of the CDR3: TGTGCCAGCAGCCCCGGGACCGAACGCATCTATGGCTACACCTTC. Its translation is CASSPGTERIYGYTF.

The chain carries TRBV5-4 and TRBJ1-2, with D uncertain. This CDR3 has 14 residues. V dropped 0 bases and J dropped 0 bases, with 6 bases sitting between them. The germline V gene has CDR1 SGHNT and CDR2 YYREEE (reference sequence). In DNA form, the CDR3 reads TGTGCCAGCAGCTTGGTTGGTTCTAACTATGGCTACACCTTC. Encoded protein: CASSLVGSNYGYTF.

The V and J genes are TRBV5-1 and TRBJ1-3; D remains unclear. The germline V gene encodes CDR1 SGHRS and CDR2 YFSETQ. The V end was cut by 0 bases, the J end by 3 bases, with 7 bases between. The CDR3 covers 14 residues. The CDR3 loop reads CASSLAGYGNTIYF. The DNA of the CDR3 is TGCGCCAGCAGCTTGGCTGGGTATGGAAACACCATATATTTT.

This clone has only a few counts. This chain connects TRBV10-3 to TRBJ2-7, with TRBD1 matching 10 bases. The V gene end was trimmed by 11 bases and the J gene end by 2 bases; junction bases not matched to a gene: 9. The CDR3 is 14 residues long. The germline CDR1 and CDR2 sequences are ENHRY and SYGVKD. The CDR3 loop is CAVSQGQGPYEQYF. DNA for the CDR3: TGTGCCGTATCGCAGGGACAGGGGCCCTACGAGCAGTACTTC.

In nucleotides, the CDR3 is TGTGCCAGCAGCTTAGATGCAGGGGTGAATTCACCCCTCCACTTT. It codes for CASSLDAGVNSPLHF. The V and J genes are TRBV7-8 and TRBJ1-6, with D possibly being TRBD1 (6 bases). V lost 1 base to trimming and J lost 7 bases, with 11 bases between them. Germline lookup yields CDR1 SGHVS and CDR2 FQNEAQ. CDR3 length: 15 amino acids.

The rearrangement joins TRBV6-5 to TRBJ2-7; D uncertain. The germline V gene encodes CDR1 MNHEY and CDR2 SVGAGI. This CDR3 has 12 residues. DNA for the CDR3: TGTAATTCCGCCTCAGACTCCTACGAGCAGTACTTC. Amino acids: CNSASDSYEQYF.

This clone was observed a single time. The rearrangement uses TRBV29-1 and TRBJ1-2; D may be TRBD1 (6 bases). The CDR3 runs to 16 residues. Germline values: CDR1 SQVTM, CDR2 ANQGSEA. V was shortened by 3 bases and J by 4 bases, with 21 bases between the two germline ends. DNA of the CDR3: TGCAGCGTTGACCCACAGGGTTCCACTTCCAGCTATGGCTACACCTTC. Encoded protein: CSVDPQGSTSSYGYTF.

This clone was detected only a few times. This chain joins TRBV19 and TRBJ2-7; D remains unclear. Germline CDR1 LNHDA, CDR2 SQIVND (reference sequence). The CDR3 extends over 13 amino acids. V lost 5 bases and J lost 1, with 9 bases in between. The chain's CDR3 is CASSFSVSYEQYF. Written as DNA, the CDR3 is TGTGCCAGTAGTTTTTCGGTATCCTACGAGCAGTACTTC. The variable domain in full, completed from reference TRBV19 and TRBJ2-7, reads DGGITQSPKYLFRKEGQNVTLSCEQNLNHDAMYWYRQDPGQGLRLIYYSQIVNDFQKGDIAEGYSVSREKKESFPLTVTSAQKNPTAFYLCASSFSVSYEQYFGPGTRLTVT.